This T cell receptor beta chain emerged from a study of T-cell reconstitution after alpha-beta-depleted transplantation in children. The CDR3 runs 15 residues. CDR1 and CDR2 (germline): DFQATT, SNEGSKA (reference sequence). Trimming cost V 6 bases and J 3 bases; bases outside gene matches: 9. Unique molecular identifiers tagged the TCRbeta library. TCRdb independently ran MiXCR on the PCR reads; one entry per CDR3 protein. The table shows 250,000 to 400,000 distinct CDR3 sequences, with around 25% occurring only once. This clonotype was detected only a few times. The chain combines TRBV20-1 with TRBJ2-1; 9 bases align to TRBD2. The sample in question was PBMCs, mostly from graft donor cells, obtained 180 days after TCRalphabeta/CD19-depleted stem cell transplant. The receptor's source is a male patient younger than 18 who had a stem cell transplant for acute lymphoblastic leukemia, so the T cells may come from the graft donor. CDR3 region: CSADPTSGHYNEQFF. The CDR3 DNA reads as TGCAGTGCCGACCCGACTAGCGGACACTACAATGAGCAGTTCTTC.